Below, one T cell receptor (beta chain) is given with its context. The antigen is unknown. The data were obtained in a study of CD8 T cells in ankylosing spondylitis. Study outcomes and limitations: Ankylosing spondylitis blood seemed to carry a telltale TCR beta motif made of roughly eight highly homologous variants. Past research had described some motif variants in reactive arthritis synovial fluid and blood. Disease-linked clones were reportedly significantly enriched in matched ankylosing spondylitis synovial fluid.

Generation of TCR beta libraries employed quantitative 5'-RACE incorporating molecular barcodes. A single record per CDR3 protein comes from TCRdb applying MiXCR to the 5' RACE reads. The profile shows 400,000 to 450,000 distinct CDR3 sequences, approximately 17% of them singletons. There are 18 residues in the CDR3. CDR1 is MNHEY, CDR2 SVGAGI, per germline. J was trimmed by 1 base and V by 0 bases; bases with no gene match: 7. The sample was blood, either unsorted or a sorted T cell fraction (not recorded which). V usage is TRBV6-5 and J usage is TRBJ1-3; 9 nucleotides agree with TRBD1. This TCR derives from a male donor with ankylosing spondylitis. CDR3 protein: CASSYSQDRGRSGNTIYF. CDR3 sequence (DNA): TGTGCCAGCAGTTACTCCCAGGACAGGGGAAGATCTGGAAACACCATATATTTT.